Presented here are 25 T cell receptor beta chains from one specimen sequenced in a study of blood T cell repertoires in COVID-19. Measured with immunoSEQ multiplex PCR; TCRdb has only the in-frame clones, and not every one. The sample yields about 47,000 clones, over 80% seen once. The source material was peripheral blood. The receptors shown here come from a man between 60 and 75 years old with active COVID-19.

The chain combines TRBV6-2 or TRBV6-3 with TRBJ2-7; 8 bases are shared with TRBD2. The germline V gene encodes CDR1 MNHEY and CDR2 SVGEGT. Trimming removed 5 bases from V and 3 bases from J; junction bases left unmatched: 3. The CDR3 sequence is 13 residues long. The CDR3 spells CASSTGGVYEQYF. The CDR3 nucleotides are TGTGCCAGCAGTACCGGGGGGGTCTACGAGCAGTACTTC.

The genes are TRBV7-2 and TRBJ2-7; 8 bases map to TRBD2. This CDR3 region has 15 residues. Germline V CDR1 and CDR2: SGHTA, FQGNSA. V was pared by 2 bases and J by 10 bases, with 13 bases of the junction left unmatched. The CDR3 loop reads CASSLRSSGSHPQYF. DNA for the CDR3: TGTGCCAGCAGCTTAAGGTCTAGCGGGTCCCACCCCCAGTACTTC.

Only one count was recorded for this clone. V is TRBV6-1 and J is TRBJ2-3; possibly TRBD2 for D (5 bases). The CDR3 runs to 15 residues. Looked up from germline, CDR1 is MNHNS and CDR2 is SASEGT. Between the trimmed V and J ends, which lost 3 bases and 2 bases, there was a span of 12 bases. The CDR3 coding sequence is TGTGCCAGCAGTGAGACTACCCTTTTCACAGATACGCAGTATTTT. This codes for CASSETTLFTDTQYF.

The CDR3 reads CASSLRGQVRDTQYF. CDR3 DNA: TGTGCCAGCAGTTTAAGGGGACAGGTCAGAGATACGCAGTATTTT. The chain links TRBV28 to TRBJ2-3, with TRBD1 identical over 8 bases. The CDR3 length is 15 residues. V gave up 2 bases and J gave up 5 bases; unmatched junction bases: 6. The germline V gene has CDR1 MDHEN and CDR2 SYDVKM.

The V gene is TRBV7-2, the J gene TRBJ2-5; perhaps TRBD2 as D (6 bases). Looked up from germline, CDR1 is SGHTA and CDR2 is FQGNSA. Trimming removed 5 bases from V and 2 bases from J, with 18 bases in between. The CDR3 spans 16 residues. CDR3 in amino acids: CASSPLGGVTQETQYF. CDR3 DNA sequence: TGTGCCAGCAGCCCCCTGGGCGGGGTTACTCAAGAGACCCAGTACTTC. The variable domain in full, completed from reference TRBV7-2 and TRBJ2-5, reads GAGVSQSPSNKVTEKGKDVELRCDPISGHTALYWYRQSLGQGLEFLIYFQGNSAPDKSGLPSDRFSAERTGGSVSTLTIQRTQQEDSAVYLCASSPLGGVTQETQYFGPGTRLLVL.

The chain uses TRBV7-9 and TRBJ2-1, with D maybe TRBD1 (6 bases). This CDR3 is 13 amino acids long. Looked up from germline, CDR1 is SEHNR and CDR2 is FQNEAQ (reference sequence). The V end was cut by 7 bases, the J end by 9 bases, with 16 bases between. The CDR3 here is CASNVQGISEQFF. Written as DNA, the CDR3 is TGTGCCAGCAACGTACAGGGAATCAGTGAGCAGTTCTTC.

The chain uses TRBV25-1 and TRBJ1-5; tentative D call: TRBD1 (6 bases). The CDR3 loop spans 14 amino acids. V lost 5 bases and J 1 base, leaving 9 bases between the germline ends. Germline lookup yields CDR1 MGHDK and CDR2 SYGVNS. The CDR3 DNA reads TGTGCCAGCAGTACCACAGGGAGCAATCAGCCCCAGCATTTT. As protein: CASSTTGSNQPQHF. The full variable domain, rest sourced from reference TRBV25-1 and TRBJ1-5, is EADIYQTPRYLVIGTGKKITLECSQTMGHDKMYWYQQDPGMELHLIHYSYGVNSTEKGDLSSESTVSRIRTEHFPLTLESARPSHTSQYLCASSTTGSNQPQHFGDGTRLSIL.

The chain carries TRBV10-3 and TRBJ1-5, with TRBD1 matching over 7 bases. Germline V gene lookup returns CDR1 ENHRY and CDR2 SYGVKD. J gave up 6 bases and V 3 bases, and 8 bases lay outside the gene matches. The CDR3 totals 15 residues. For the CDR3, the DNA is TGTGCCATCAGTGACTCTAAGGGGGCCGGTCAGCCCCAGCATTTT. This gives the protein CAISDSKGAGQPQHF.

The chain carries TRBV6-6 and TRBJ1-5; tentative D call: TRBD1 (6 bases). Germline V CDR1 and CDR2: MNHNY, SVGAGI (reference sequence). The germline V and J ends were trimmed by 2 bases and 7 bases, with 12 bases remaining between them. The CDR3 covers 14 residues. The DNA for the CDR3 is TGTGCCAGCAGTTACGCGGGGGGCCGCCAGCCCCAGCATTTT. It specifies CASSYAGGRQPQHF.

J is TRBJ2-7 and V is TRBV10-3; D is perhaps TRBD1 (6 bases). CDR1 and CDR2 (germline): ENHRY, SYGVKD. V was clipped by 10 bases and J by 3 bases, with 10 bases between them. The CDR3 length is 11 residues. The CDR3 nucleotides read TGTGCCACCTCGGACAGCTACGAGCAGTACTTC. It yields the protein CATSDSYEQYF.

The chain joins TRBV7-9 to TRBJ2-1, with TRBD1 identical over 8 bases. There are 15 residues in the CDR3. The V gene end was trimmed by 4 bases and the J gene end by 3 bases; junction bases not matched to a gene: 5. Germline CDR1 is SEHNR and CDR2 is FQNEAQ (reference sequence). The CDR3 DNA reads as TGTGCCAGCAGCTCGCAGGGGGCGGTCTACAATGAGCAGTTCTTC. This gives the protein CASSSQGAVYNEQFF.

The chain recombines TRBV29-1 with TRBJ1-4; maybe TRBD1 (5 bases). V was clipped by 4 bases and J by 5 bases, with 14 bases between them. This CDR3 has 14 residues. In germline, CDR1 is SQVTM, CDR2 ANQGSEA. The CDR3 DNA follows: TGCAGCGTTGGTGCCCAGGGAACCAATGAAAAACTGTTTTTT. This gives the protein CSVGAQGTNEKLFF. The variable domain in full, completed from reference TRBV29-1 and TRBJ1-4, reads SAVISQKPSRDICQRGTSLTIQCQVDSQVTMMFWYRQQPGQSLTLIATANQGSEATYESGFVIDKFPISRPNLTFSTLTVSNMSPEDSSIYLCSVGAQGTNEKLFFGSGTQLSVL.

V usage is TRBV5-1 and J usage is TRBJ1-1, with 7 bases aligning to TRBD1. The CDR3 has 15 residues. From germline, CDR1 is SGHRS and CDR2 YFSETQ. The V and J ends lost 0 bases and 8 bases, in that order; junction bases with no gene match: 10. The CDR3 is CASSLDPGTAGEAFF. The DNA of the CDR3 is TGCGCCAGCAGCTTGGATCCCGGGACAGCTGGCGAAGCTTTCTTT.

This clone has just one count. The V and J genes are TRBV7-2 and TRBJ2-5; D possibly corresponds to TRBD1 (5 bases). The CDR3 is made up of 15 amino acids. Germline V CDR1 and CDR2: SGHTA, FQGNSA. V was pared by 2 bases and J by 4 bases, with 14 bases between. DNA for the CDR3: TGTGCCAGCAGCTTAAATGGCCACAGGCGAGAGACCCAGTACTTC. Its protein product is CASSLNGHRRETQYF.

The V call is TRBV3-1 (or the pseudogene TRBV3-2), the J call TRBJ2-7, with 10 positions matching TRBD2. Germline CDR1 reads LGHDT; CDR2 reads YNNKEL (reference sequence). The CDR3 extends over 15 amino acids. With V trimmed by 5 bases and J by 2 bases, 6 bases remained unmatched. The CDR3 DNA reads TGTGCCAGCAGCGAAGGAGCGGGAGGGGCCTACGAGCAGTACTTC. It specifies CASSEGAGGAYEQYF.

This clone was detected a few times. The chain carries TRBV5-1 and TRBJ2-5; the match to TRBD2 covers 14 bases. The CDR3 is 18 residues long. Germline loops: CDR1 SGHRS, CDR2 YFSETQ. Trimming at V came to 6 bases and at J to 1 base, leaving 11 bases not matched to a gene. The CDR3 DNA is TGCGCCAGCATCTCTGGACTAGCGGGAGGCCCCGGCCAAGAGACCCAGTACTTC. Translating it yields CASISGLAGGPGQETQYF.

The chain uses TRBV6-5 and TRBJ2-7; 9 nucleotides agree with TRBD2. This CDR3 has 15 amino acids. V trimming: 6 bases; J trimming: 4 bases; junction bases outside the gene matches: 10. The germline CDR1 and CDR2 sequences are MNHEY and SVGAGI. For the CDR3, the DNA is TGTGCCAGCAGGAGTCGTAGCGGGGGCAGTTACGAGCAGTACTTC. Its protein product is CASRSRSGGSYEQYF.

The chain carries TRBV2 and TRBJ2-1; 15 bases are a match to TRBD2. Trimming at V came to 8 bases and at J to 7 bases, leaving 6 bases not matched to a gene. There are 15 residues in the CDR3. Germline V gives CDR1 SNHLY, CDR2 FYNNEI. The chain's CDR3 is CASGGLAGGRNEQFF. The CDR3 DNA follows: TGTGCCAGCGGGGGACTAGCGGGAGGTAGGAATGAGCAGTTCTTC.

V gene TRBV7-2 combines with J gene TRBJ2-5, with 12 positions matching TRBD2. V gave up 4 bases and J gave up 0 bases; unmatched junction bases: 12. CDR3 length: 19 amino acids. Germline assignment: CDR1 SGHTA and CDR2 FQGNSA. Here the CDR3 DNA reads TGTGCCAGCAGCTCCCTTCGACTAGCGGGGGCCTTGTACCAAGAGACCCAGTACTTC. Encoded protein: CASSSLRLAGALYQETQYF.

This clone was observed a few times. This chain connects TRBV5-1 to TRBJ2-5; maybe TRBD2 (5 bases). The CDR3 contains 13 residues. The germline CDR1 and CDR2 sequences are SGHRS and YFSETQ. The ends were cut back, 1 base at V and 5 bases at J, with 9 bases in the middle. The DNA of the CDR3 is TGCGCCAGCAGCTTGAAGGAGGTGGAGACCCAGTACTTC. This encodes CASSLKEVETQYF. Together with reference TRBV5-1 and TRBJ2-5, the CDR3 gives the full variable domain: KAGVTQTPRYLIKTRGQQVTLSCSPISGHRSVSWYQQTPGQGLQFLFEYFSETQRNKGNFPGRFSGRQFSNSRSEMNVSTLELGDSALYLCASSLKEVETQYFGPGTRLLVL.

This clone occurred once. This chain connects TRBV6-5 to TRBJ1-2; a possible D gene is TRBD1 (6 bases). Germline CDR1 reads MNHEY; CDR2 reads SVGAGI. The CDR3 consists of 13 residues. V was trimmed by 0 bases and J by 8 bases, leaving 10 bases between them. DNA for the CDR3: TGTGCCAGCAGTTACTCAAGGGGGTCAGGCTACACCTTC. It encodes CASSYSRGSGYTF.

This clone was counted once. The chain has TRBV23-1 and TRBJ2-6; possible D gene TRBD1, 6 bases. TRBV23-1 carries the ORF label, with uncertain function. This CDR3 has 17 amino acids. V lost 8 bases to trimming and J lost 0 bases, with 17 bases between them. CDR3 protein: CASPRGGRSSGANVLTF. CDR3 DNA: TGCGCCAGCCCCAGAGGGGGAAGGAGCTCTGGGGCCAACGTCCTGACTTTC.

V and J are TRBV27 and TRBJ1-6; 10 bases agree with TRBD1. The CDR3 has 14 amino acids. V shed 4 bases, J shed 8 bases, and the junction held 2 bases outside the gene matches. Germline values: CDR1 MNHEY, CDR2 SMNVEV (reference sequence). The CDR3: CASSSGTGDSPLHF. For the CDR3, the DNA is TGTGCCAGCAGTTCAGGGACAGGGGATTCACCCCTCCACTTT.

The rearrangement joins TRBV28 to TRBJ2-1; the match to TRBD2 covers 15 bases. In germline, CDR1 is MDHEN, CDR2 SYDVKM. This CDR3 has 16 residues. Trimming removed 6 bases from V and 7 bases from J; junction bases left unmatched: 7. Here the CDR3 DNA reads TGTGCCAGCAGCCGGACTAGCGGGGGGGCCCTGAATGAGCAGTTCTTC. Its translation is CASSRTSGGALNEQFF.

This chain connects TRBV6-5 to TRBJ2-6; TRBD1 matches at 7 bases. Trimming took 6 bases from V and 1 from J; bases not matched to a gene: 3. The CDR3 loop spans 15 amino acids. Germline loops: CDR1 MNHEY, CDR2 SVGAGI. The CDR3 DNA sequence: TGTGCCAGCAGGGCGACAGGGTCTGGGGCCAACGTCCTGACTTTC. Translated: CASRATGSGANVLTF.